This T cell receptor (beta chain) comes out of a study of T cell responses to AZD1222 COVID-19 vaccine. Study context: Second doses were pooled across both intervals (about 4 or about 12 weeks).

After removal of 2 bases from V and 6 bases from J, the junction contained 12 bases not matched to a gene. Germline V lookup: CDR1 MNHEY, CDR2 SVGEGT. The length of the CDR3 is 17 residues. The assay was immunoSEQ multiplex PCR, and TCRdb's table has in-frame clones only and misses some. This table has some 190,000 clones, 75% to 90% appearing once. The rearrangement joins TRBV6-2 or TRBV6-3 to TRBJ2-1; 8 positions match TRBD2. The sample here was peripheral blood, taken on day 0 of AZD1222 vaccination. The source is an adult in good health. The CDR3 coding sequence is TGTGCCAGCAGTTACCCCCCGGGGGGGGACATCTCCAATGAGCAGTTCTTC. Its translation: CASSYPPGGDISNEQFF.